This T cell receptor (beta chain) stems from a study of radiotherapy plus CTLA-4 blockade in lung cancer (dated by TCRdb to between 2018 and 2020). As for the study more broadly: Objective responses were observed in about 17% of enrolled patients, and disease control was achieved in roughly 30%. On the study overall, not on this receptor specifically: TCR clones derived from tumors expanded in peripheral blood after treatment with radiotherapy and ipilimumab. Early dynamic changes in blood T cell clones, together with increased serum interferon-beta after radiation, were reported as the strongest predictors of response.

CDR1 and CDR2, looked up from the germline V gene (reference sequence), are SGHKS and YYEKEE. V was cut back by 3 bases and J by 7 bases, leaving a gap of 10 bases between them. Spanning cysteine to phenylalanine, the CDR3 consists of 13 amino acids. The DNA shown is the 39-base CDR3, in frame from base 1. Details on this clone: What this receptor recognizes is not known. Base qualities are not recorded, but no much larger clone differs from it by a single base.

The library came from the immunoSEQ multiplex PCR assay. Here the immuneACCESS table is served through TCRdb, limited to in-frame sequences with V and J called. Missing clones are a known gap in these copies; in checked studies unresolved V genes cover under half, and the rest lacks a known reason. This sample has under 55,000 clones in its table, and under 85% of those were observed once. Of the sample, 3.2% falls within the top ten clones. Focal radiation therapy combined with CTLA-4 blockade (ipilimumab) was tested in patients with chemo-refractory metastatic non-small-cell lung cancer. The V and J segments used are TRBV5-5 and TRBJ2-2, and perhaps TRBD1 as D gene, on 6 matching bases. This TCR came from a human donor with non-small cell lung cancer who had a partial response to radiotherapy plus ipilimumab. Sample: peripheral blood, taken from a patient treated with radiotherapy plus ipilimumab. The base sequence is TGTGCCAGCAGCTCGTGGGACATCGGGGAGCTGTTTTTT. Its coded protein is CASSSWDIGELFF.